The sequence of this TCR beta chain was determined in a study of T cells expressing NK-cell markers. Study overall: Sequencing covered eight donors, seven HCMV-seropositive and one seronegative. Notes on the study in general: Whether expanded NKG2C-expressing T cell clones recognize HCMV is unknown.

Germline V lookup: CDR1 MNHNS, CDR2 SASEGT. The CDR3 covers 13 residues. To note about this clonotype: The target antigen is unknown.

From its re-call of the 5' RACE reads, TCRdb lists each CDR3 protein once, without DNA. Recorded for this sample: around 180,000 distinct CDR3 sequences. The sequence was obtained from a man aged 18-75 years in good health. Sample: blood T cells: a sorted CD56 or NKG2C T cell subset, CD4+ or CD8+ T cells, or bulk PBMC T cells (not recorded which). The genes are TRBV6-1 and TRBJ2-1; TCRdb proposes TRBD1, but this gene call is untestable without DNA. CDR3 region: CASAGADLREQFF.